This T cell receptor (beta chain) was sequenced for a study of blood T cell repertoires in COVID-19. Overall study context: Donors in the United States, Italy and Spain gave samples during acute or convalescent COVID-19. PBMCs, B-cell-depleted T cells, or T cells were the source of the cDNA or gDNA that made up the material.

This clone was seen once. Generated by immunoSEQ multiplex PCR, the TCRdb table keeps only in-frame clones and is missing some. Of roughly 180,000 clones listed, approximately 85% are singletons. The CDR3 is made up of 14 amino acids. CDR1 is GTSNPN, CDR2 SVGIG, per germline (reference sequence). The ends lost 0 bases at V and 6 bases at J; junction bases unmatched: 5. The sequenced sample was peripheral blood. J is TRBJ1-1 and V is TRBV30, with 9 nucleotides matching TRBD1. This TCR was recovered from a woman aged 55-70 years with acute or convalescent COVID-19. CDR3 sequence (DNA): TGTGCCTGGAGTGTAGGCGGACAGGGGCCTGAAGCTTTCTTT. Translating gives CAWSVGGQGPEAFF.